This T cell receptor (beta chain) originates from a study of regulatory T cells in long-lasting Graves disease. At the level of the study: In persistent Graves' disease, antithyroid drugs had been taken for over 5 years and TSH receptor antibodies stayed positive. Study observations and caveats: Newly diagnosed disease favored TRBV20-1 and TRBJ2-1 over persistent disease. Sample size, which was small, may have reduced accuracy.

The sample holds many counts of this clonotype. The antigen is not known. The germline CDR1 and CDR2 sequences are SNHLY and FYNNEI. Trimming removed 2 bases at V and 5 bases at J, with 9 bases between. The CDR3 runs to 13 residues. Time point in this sample: persistent/refractory GD, antithyroid drugs over 5 years with positive TRAb. RNA from PBMCs was the source of the TCR library. Relying on iRepertoire HTBI primers and Arm-PCR of CDR3 regions, the team built TCR beta libraries. TCRdb re-called the multiplex PCR reads with MiXCR, one entry per CDR3 protein. The table lists roughly 700,000 distinct CDR3 sequences, around 30% of them singletons.

Sample: peripheral blood mononuclear cells (PBMCs), taken when the disease was refractory, from a patient treated with antithyroid drugs. V gene TRBV2 combines with J gene TRBJ1-2; D remains ambiguous. This sequence originates from a female donor with Graves disease. The CDR3 protein is CASSERKEYGYTF. In DNA, the CDR3 is TGTGCCAGCAGTGAACGGAAAGAGTATGGCTACACCTTC. Based on the CDR3 plus reference TRBV2 and TRBJ1-2, the full variable domain is EPEVTQTPSHQVTQMGQEVILRCVPISNHLYFYWYRQILGQKVEFLVSFYNNEISEKSEIFDDQFSVERPDGSNFTLKIRSTKLEDSAMYFCASSERKEYGYTFGSGTRLTVV.